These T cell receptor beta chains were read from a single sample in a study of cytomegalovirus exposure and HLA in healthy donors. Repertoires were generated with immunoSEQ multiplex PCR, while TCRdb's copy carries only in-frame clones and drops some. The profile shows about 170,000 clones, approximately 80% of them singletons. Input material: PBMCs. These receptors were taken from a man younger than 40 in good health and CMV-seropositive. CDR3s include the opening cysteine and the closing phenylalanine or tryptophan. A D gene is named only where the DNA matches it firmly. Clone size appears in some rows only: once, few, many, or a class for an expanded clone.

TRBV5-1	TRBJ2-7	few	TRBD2	CASSPAGGRSYEQYF	TGCGCCAGCAGCCCGGCGGGGGGGCGCTCCTACGAGCAGTACTTC
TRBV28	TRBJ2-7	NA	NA	CASSLYRRRVYEQYF	TGTGCCAGCAGTTTATATCGTCGTCGAGTCTACGAGCAGTACTTC
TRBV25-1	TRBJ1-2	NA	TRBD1	CASSDRDRGFNGYTF	TGTGCCAGCAGTGATCGGGACAGGGGTTTCAATGGCTACACCTTC
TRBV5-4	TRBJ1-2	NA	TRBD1	CASSLGQGSNYGYTF	TGTGCCAGCAGCTTAGGACAGGGGTCTAACTATGGCTACACCTTC
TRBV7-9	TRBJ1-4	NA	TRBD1	CSSREQGVGEKLFF	TGTTCCAGCAGGGAGCAGGGGGTGGGCGAAAAACTGTTTTTT
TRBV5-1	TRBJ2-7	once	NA	CASSLARRLGIYEQYF	TGCGCCAGCAGCTTGGCACGGAGACTAGGAATCTACGAGCAGTACTTC
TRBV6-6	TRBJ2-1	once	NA	CASSYSNWYNEQFF	TGTGCCAGCAGTTACTCGAACTGGTACAATGAGCAGTTCTTC
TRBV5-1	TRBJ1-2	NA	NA	CASSLDDSYGYTF	TGCGCCAGCAGCTTGGATGACAGCTATGGCTACACCTTC
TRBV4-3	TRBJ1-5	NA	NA	CASSPGRGVTDQPQHF	TGCGCCAGCAGCCCCGGGAGAGGGGTCACGGACCAGCCCCAGCATTTT
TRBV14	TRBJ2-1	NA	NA	CASSGLANEQFF	TGTGCCAGCAGCGGCCTAGCGAATGAGCAGTTCTTC
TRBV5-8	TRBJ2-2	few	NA	CASSRVRGAGELFF	TGTGCCAGCAGTCGGGTCCGTGGTGCCGGGGAGCTGTTTTTT
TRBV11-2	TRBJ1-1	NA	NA	CASSASTGGDTEAFF	TGTGCCAGCAGCGCATCGACGGGGGGGGACACTGAAGCTTTCTTT
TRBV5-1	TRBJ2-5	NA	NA	CASSLVGAAGNEQYF	TGCGCCAGCAGCTTGGTTGGAGCGGCGGGTAATGAGCAGTACTTC
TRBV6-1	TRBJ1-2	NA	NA	CASSEGSSGFYGYTF	TGTGCCAGCAGTGAAGGCTCCTCCGGGTTCTATGGCTACACCTTC
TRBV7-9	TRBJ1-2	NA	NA	CASSFGNYGYTF	TGTGCCAGCAGCTTTGGCAACTATGGCTACACCTTC
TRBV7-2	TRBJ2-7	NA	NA	CASGRGYEQYF	TGTGCCAGCGGCAGGGGCTACGAGCAGTACTTC
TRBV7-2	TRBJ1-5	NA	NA	CASSLDHGSNQPQHF	TGTGCCAGCAGCTTAGATCACGGTAGCAATCAGCCCCAGCATTTT
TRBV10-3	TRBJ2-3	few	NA	CAIASDYTDTQYF	TGTGCCATCGCCTCGGACTACACAGATACGCAGTATTTT
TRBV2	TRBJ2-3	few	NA	CASTSWEDSASTDTQYF	TGTGCCAGCACCTCATGGGAGGACTCCGCTAGCACAGATACGCAGTATTTT
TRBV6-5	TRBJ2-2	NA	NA	CASSQQADTGELFF	TGTGCCAGCAGTCAGCAGGCCGACACCGGGGAGCTGTTTTTT
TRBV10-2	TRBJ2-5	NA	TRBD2	CASSERLAAHQETQYF	TGCGCCAGCAGTGAGCGCCTAGCGGCTCACCAAGAGACCCAGTACTTC
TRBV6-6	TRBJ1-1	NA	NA	CASSYPRQVPEAFF	TGTGCCAGCAGTTACCCTCGGCAGGTACCTGAAGCTTTCTTT
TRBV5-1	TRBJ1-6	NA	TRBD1	CASSSDRGGSYNSPLHF	TGCGCCAGCAGCTCGGACAGGGGTGGCTCCTATAATTCACCCCTCCACTTT
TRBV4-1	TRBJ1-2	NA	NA	CASSQESRTPYGYTF	TGCGCCAGCAGCCAAGAATCACGGACACCATATGGCTACACCTTC
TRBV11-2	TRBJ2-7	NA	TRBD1	CASSLQPGQGYYEQYF	TGTGCCAGCAGCTTACAGCCGGGACAGGGTTACTACGAGCAGTACTTC
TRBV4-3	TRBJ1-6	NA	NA	CASSQVEGIRSPLHF	TGCGCCAGCAGCCAAGTGGAGGGGATTCGTTCACCCCTCCACTTT
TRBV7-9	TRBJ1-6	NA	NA	CSSSFGLGGGSGNSPLHF	TGTTCCAGCAGCTTTGGCCTTGGGGGGGGGTCGGGTAATTCACCCCTCCACTTT
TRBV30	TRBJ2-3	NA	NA	CAWSTGVNTDTQYF	TGTGCCTGGAGTACGGGGGTGAACACAGATACGCAGTATTTT
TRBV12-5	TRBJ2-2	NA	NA	CASGMPRSHRVNGELFF	TGTGCTAGTGGGATGCCCCGGAGCCATCGGGTTAACGGGGAGCTGTTTTTT
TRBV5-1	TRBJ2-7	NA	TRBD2	CASAPLTSGYEQYF	TGCGCCAGCGCGCCACTGACTAGCGGGTACGAGCAGTACTTC
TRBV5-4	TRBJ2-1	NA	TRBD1	CASSRTGGIYNEQFF	TGTGCCAGCAGCAGAACAGGGGGCATCTACAATGAGCAGTTCTTC
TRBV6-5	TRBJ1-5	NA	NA	CASSPLSDRSSQHF	TGTGCCAGCAGTCCTCTCTCGGACAGATCGTCCCAGCATTTT
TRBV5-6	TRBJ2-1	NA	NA	CASSLPSGEQFF	TGTGCCAGCAGCTTACCATCGGGGGAGCAGTTCTTC
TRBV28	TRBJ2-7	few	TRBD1	CASSPWDRGYEQYF	TGTGCCAGCAGCCCTTGGGACAGGGGCTACGAGCAGTACTTC
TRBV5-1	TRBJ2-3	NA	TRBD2	CASRPGLAGVSSTDTQYF	TGCGCCAGCAGACCAGGACTAGCGGGGGTGTCGAGCACAGATACGCAGTATTTT
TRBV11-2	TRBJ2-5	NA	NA	CASSPQGVQETQYF	TGTGCCAGCAGCCCCCAAGGGGTACAAGAGACCCAGTACTTC
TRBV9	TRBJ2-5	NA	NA	CASSPRPRQETQYF	TGTGCCAGCAGCCCCCGCCCGCGTCAAGAGACCCAGTACTTC
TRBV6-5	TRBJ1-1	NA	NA	CASNRGGRSTEAFF	TGTGCCAGCAACCGAGGAGGAAGGAGCACTGAAGCTTTCTTT
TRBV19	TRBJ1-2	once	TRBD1	CASEGAEGYGYTF	TGTGCCAGTGAGGGGGCAGAGGGCTATGGCTACACCTTC
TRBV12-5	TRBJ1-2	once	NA	CASGLLAFYGYTF	TGTGCTAGTGGTTTGCTGGCTTTCTATGGCTACACCTTC
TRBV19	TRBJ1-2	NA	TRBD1	CASNPGQGDYGYTF	TGTGCCAGTAACCCTGGACAGGGGGATTATGGCTACACCTTC
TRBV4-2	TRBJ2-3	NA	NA	CASSQEVRSTDTQYF	TGTGCCAGCAGCCAAGAGGTGCGTAGCACAGATACGCAGTATTTT